The source of this T cell receptor beta chain is a study of blood T cell repertoires in COVID-19. Measured with immunoSEQ multiplex PCR; TCRdb has only the in-frame clones, and not every one. The sample lists about 190,000 clones, under 80% seen once, with about 14% in the top ten. Germline V gene sequence: CDR1 DFQATT, CDR2 SNEGSKA (reference sequence). The J segment lost 0 bases and the V segment lost 3 bases, leaving 4 bases of the junction unmatched. This CDR3 spans 14 amino acids. The sequencing sample was made of peripheral blood. The chain carries TRBV20-1 and TRBJ2-7; 8 positions agree with TRBD2. The sequence derives from a middle-aged man who had recovered from COVID-19. The CDR3 loop reads CSASTTSASYEQYF. Written as DNA, the CDR3 is TGCAGTGCTAGTACGACTAGCGCCTCCTACGAGCAGTACTTC.